This T cell receptor beta chain was recovered during a study of tissue T cells after allogeneic stem cell transplantation. The study, taken as a whole, reports: In patients and mice, blood and spleen missed much of tissue repertoire. Alloreactivity or antigen specificity of tissue TCRs was not determined; some clones might be host cells.

This CDR3 has 13 residues. Germline-derived CDR1 and CDR2 are KGHTA and FQNQQP. Profiling relied on immunoSEQ multiplex PCR, and the TCRdb table lists in-frame clones only, not all of them. This repertoire shows about 5,800 clones, 45% to 50% found once; its top ten account for roughly 5.5%. Time point here: mouse harvest day 7 after allogeneic transplant. Each mouse received 10^7 T-cell-depleted marrow cells plus 10^6 splenic CD5+ T cells by tail vein. B6 (H2b) cells into BALB/c (H2d) mice; tissues taken at day 7 or 14. To note about this clone: Its antigen remains unknown. Any gene name here is a mouse gene name. From the germline J gene comes the end of the CDR3, since the read stops 1 residue before it.

The source is a female BALB/c mouse given C57BL/6 T cells with graft-versus-host disease after an allogeneic hematopoietic cell transplant. The chain has TRBV23 and TRBJ1-1; the table's D gene call, TRBD1, was not cross checked with the DNA. The specimen was gut tissue. The CDR3 spells CSSSQSQATEVFF. Incomplete CDR3 DNA: TGCTCCAGCAGTCAATCCCAGGCCACAGAAGTCTTC. The full variable domain, its missing parts supplied by reference TRBV23 and TRBJ1-1, is DAAVTQKPRYLIKMKGQEAEMKCIPEKGHTAVFWYQQKQSKELKFLIYFQNQQPLDQIDMVKERFSAVCPSSSLCSLGIRTCEAEDSALYLCSSSQSQATEVFFGKGTRLTVV.